Below, 17 T cell receptor beta chains from the same sample are listed, as sequenced in a study of blood T cell repertoires in COVID-19. Sequencing was performed with immunoSEQ multiplex PCR; in TCRdb, only in-frame clones are kept and a portion is missing. Of over 150,000 clones in the sample, around 85% were seen once. Input material: peripheral blood. The receptors originated from a man older than 75 with COVID-19, enrolled during active disease.

The chain links TRBV7-2 to TRBJ2-5; D may be TRBD2 (5 bases). The CDR3 sequence is 14 residues long. The V gene's germline CDR1 is SGHTA and CDR2 FQGNSA. V gave up 2 bases and J gave up 4 bases, with 11 bases separating them. As DNA, the CDR3 is TGTGCCAGCAGCTTACCCTCGAGCGGAGAGACCCAGTACTTC. As protein: CASSLPSSGETQYF. The variable domain in full, with the rest retrieved from reference TRBV7-2 and TRBJ2-5, is GAGVSQSPSNKVTEKGKDVELRCDPISGHTALYWYRQSLGQGLEFLIYFQGNSAPDKSGLPSDRFSAERTGGSVSTLTIQRTQQEDSAVYLCASSLPSSGETQYFGPGTRLLVL.

This clone has just a few counts. The rearrangement uses TRBV4-1 and TRBJ2-7; D is unclear. The germline gives CDR1 MGHRA, CDR2 YSYEKL. V gave up 0 bases and J gave up 2 bases, with 8 bases separating them. The CDR3 runs 14 residues. DNA for the CDR3: TGCGCCAGCAGCCAAGATGGGCAGGCCTACGAGCAGTACTTC. Translating it yields CASSQDGQAYEQYF.

The V gene is TRBV9, the J gene TRBJ2-6; possible D gene TRBD2, 5 bases. CDR1 is SGDLS and CDR2 is YYNGEE in the germline V gene. V lost 2 bases and J lost 3, with 18 bases in between. CDR3 length: 18 residues. CDR3: CASSVSPIAGDGANVLTF. CDR3 sequence (DNA): TGTGCCAGCAGCGTGTCCCCGATCGCCGGGGATGGGGCCAACGTCCTGACTTTC. The full variable domain, rest sourced from reference TRBV9 and TRBJ2-6, is DSGVTQTPKHLITATGQRVTLRCSPRSGDLSVYWYQQSLDQGLQFLIQYYNGEERAKGNILERFSAQQFPDLHSELNLSSLELGDSALYFCASSVSPIAGDGANVLTFGAGSRLTVL.

J is TRBJ1-5 and V is TRBV12-3 or TRBV12-4, with D possibly matching TRBD1 (5 bases). V was clipped by 3 bases and J by 8 bases, with 11 bases between them. This CDR3 is built from 13 residues. This CDR3 reads CASSFGGRKPQHF. In DNA form, the CDR3 reads TGTGCCAGCAGTTTTGGGGGGAGGAAGCCCCAGCATTTT.

The chain uses TRBV2 and TRBJ2-7, with D perhaps matching TRBD2 (5 bases). In germline, CDR1 is SNHLY, CDR2 FYNNEI. The CDR3 is 13 residues long. Trimming took off 2 bases at V and 4 bases at J, with 9 bases between the two ends. The CDR3 DNA reads TGTGCCAGCAGTGAACGGGAAGCTTACGAGCAGTACTTC. Its translation: CASSEREAYEQYF.

In its sample, this clone was seen many times. V gene TRBV5-5 combines with J gene TRBJ1-2, with D tentatively TRBD1 (6 bases). Germline lookup yields CDR1 SGHKS and CDR2 YYEKEE (reference sequence). The V and J ends lost 4 bases and 7 bases respectively, with 14 bases between them. This CDR3 region has 13 residues. This chain's CDR3 is CASSPDSLSGYTF. In DNA, the CDR3 is TGTGCCAGCAGCCCGGACAGTTTAAGTGGCTACACCTTC.

The chain carries TRBV4-3 and TRBJ2-3, with 11 bases fitting TRBD1. Germline assignment: CDR1 LGHNA and CDR2 YSLEER. V dropped 3 bases and J dropped 6; count of bases not matched to a gene: 8. There are 16 residues in the CDR3. The CDR3 spells CASSQSGTGGSDTQYF. CDR3 nucleotide sequence: TGCGCCAGCAGCCAGTCCGGGACAGGGGGATCCGATACGCAGTATTTT.

The chain recombines TRBV19 with TRBJ1-2; TRBD1 matches at 10 bases. The ends lost 4 bases at V and 5 bases at J; junction bases unmatched: 4. Germline CDR1 LNHDA, CDR2 SQIVND (reference sequence). The CDR3 sequence is 14 residues long. The CDR3 here is CASSSGQGEYGYTF. For the CDR3, the DNA is TGTGCCAGTAGTAGCGGACAGGGGGAATATGGCTACACCTTC.

This rearrangement joins TRBV11-3 to TRBJ2-7, with 12 bases identical to TRBD2. The CDR3 contains 16 residues. After removal of 5 bases from V and 0 bases from J, the junction contained 5 bases not matched to a gene. Germline CDR1 and CDR2: SGHNT and YENEEA. The CDR3 loop is CASSLRLAGVSYEQYF. DNA of the CDR3: TGTGCCAGCAGCCTACGACTAGCGGGGGTCTCCTACGAGCAGTACTTC.

The rearrangement links TRBV4-2 to TRBJ2-1; 14 positions agree with TRBD2. After removal of 4 bases from V and 6 bases from J, the junction contained 5 bases not matched to a gene. Germline V lookup: CDR1 LGHNA, CDR2 YNFKEQ. The length of the CDR3 is 16 residues. The CDR3 here is CASSRTGTSGGNEQFF. The CDR3 DNA is TGTGCCAGCAGCCGGACCGGGACTAGCGGGGGCAATGAGCAGTTCTTC.

The rearrangement joins TRBV18 to TRBJ2-2; no reliable D call. Trimming left V 8 bases short and J 1 base short, with 11 bases between. Germline lookup yields CDR1 KGHSH and CDR2 LQKENI. The CDR3 sequence is 14 residues long. The CDR3 reads CASVPDKNTGELFF. In DNA, the CDR3 is TGTGCCAGCGTTCCAGACAAGAACACCGGGGAGCTGTTTTTT.

This clone was counted a few times. The chain's CDR3 is CASSFTGQAREQYF. CDR3 DNA sequence: TGCGCCAGCAGCTTTACCGGACAGGCCAGGGAGCAGTACTTC. The rearrangement joins TRBV5-1 to TRBJ2-7; 7 bases line up with TRBD1. V trimming: 2 bases; J trimming: 7 bases; junction bases outside the gene matches: 9. This CDR3 spans 14 amino acids. The germline gives CDR1 SGHRS, CDR2 YFSETQ.

V gene TRBV19 combines with J gene TRBJ2-2; 7 bases are shared with TRBD1. J was trimmed by 7 bases and V by 7 bases; bases with no gene match: 9. Per germline, CDR1 LNHDA and CDR2 SQIVND (reference sequence). The CDR3 sequence is 14 residues long. This CDR3 is CASTPKGAGGELFF. The CDR3 DNA reads TGTGCCAGTACCCCGAAGGGGGCTGGCGGGGAGCTGTTTTTT.

The V and J genes are TRBV5-6 and TRBJ1-2; 7 bases line up with TRBD1. CDR3 length: 14 residues. The germline V gene has CDR1 SGHDT and CDR2 YYEEEE. V was pared by 0 bases and J by 5 bases, with 4 bases of the junction left unmatched. DNA of the CDR3: TGTGCCAGCAGCTTGGGTGCCAGGGGGTATGGCTACACCTTC. Its translation is CASSLGARGYGYTF.

The V and J genes are TRBV27 and TRBJ2-3, with a tentative D call TRBD2 (6 bases). This CDR3 region has 17 residues. Germline V gives CDR1 MNHEY, CDR2 SMNVEV (reference sequence). Trimming removed 5 bases from V and 1 base from J, with 19 bases in between. CDR3 sequence: CASSPDSGRGGTDTQYF. The CDR3, as DNA: TGTGCCAGCAGTCCAGACTCAGGGCGGGGTGGCACAGATACGCAGTATTTT.

The chain joins TRBV6-5 to TRBJ2-3; possible D gene TRBD2, 7 bases. Germline V gene sequence: CDR1 MNHEY, CDR2 SVGAGI. The CDR3 sequence is 16 residues long. Trimming cost V 4 bases and J 4 bases, with 18 bases left between them. CDR3 coding DNA: TGTGCCAGCAGTTCCCTCAAGGGGGGGCCCCCAGATACGCAGTATTTT. Translation: CASSSLKGGPPDTQYF.

This clone has just one count. The chain couples TRBV19 to TRBJ2-3; a weak D match, TRBD1 (6 bases). The CDR3 consists of 12 residues. Germline loops: CDR1 LNHDA, CDR2 SQIVND (reference sequence). Trimming removed 0 bases at V and 10 bases at J, with 8 bases between. The CDR3 protein is CASSIERTAQYF. As DNA, the CDR3 is TGTGCCAGTAGTATAGAAAGGACAGCGCAGTATTTT.